This T cell receptor beta chain derives from a study of cytomegalovirus exposure and HLA in healthy donors. 13 Jbeta primers and 60 Vbeta primers were used for the PCR. Produced via immunoSEQ multiplex PCR; TCRdb's table is partial and in-frame only. Of approximately 78,000 clones listed, approximately 70% are singletons. The CDR3 is 13 residues long. Between the trimmed V and J ends, which lost 2 bases and 4 bases, there was a span of 11 bases. Germline V gene data show CDR1 as SQVTM and CDR2 as ANQGSEA. The sequence came from a middle-aged man in good health and CMV-seropositive. The chain carries TRBV29-1 and TRBJ1-1; possibly TRBD1 for D (6 bases). Sequencing used PBMCs. This CDR3 is CSVERGGGTEAFF. For the CDR3, the DNA is TGCAGCGTTGAAAGGGGAGGGGGCACTGAAGCTTTCTTT.